The rows below give T cell receptor beta chains drawn from one sample of a study of blood T cells in healthy people across ages. MiXCR, run by TCRdb on the 5' RACE reads, gives a single entry per CDR3 protein. The sample shows 630,000 or so distinct CDR3 sequences, around 31% of them seen only once. Source material: blood. Receptors were obtained from a woman aged 80 or older in good health. Both conserved end residues are part of each CDR3. D genes are given only for firm matches. Clone size, where shown, is once, few, many, or a class for clones that have expanded.

j_call v_call clone_size d_call cdr3_nt cdr3_aa
TRBJ1-1 TRBV24-1 NA NA TGTGCCAGCCCGGGGGGCCCTAACACTGAAGCTTTCTTT CASPGGPNTEAFF
TRBJ2-1 TRBV5-5 many TRBD1 TGTGCCAGCAGCTTGGCCGGGACAGGGGGCTCCCTCTCCTACAATGAGCAGTTCTTC CASSLAGTGGSLSYNEQFF
TRBJ2-7 TRBV3-1 NA NA TGTGCCAGCAGCCAAGTTAGTAGGACAGTCTCCTACAATGAGCAGTACTTC CASSQVSRTVSYNEQYF
TRBJ1-1 TRBV20-1 few NA TGCAGTGCTTGGACGCTGACGGGGATCCCTGAAGCTTTCTTT CSAWTLTGIPEAFF
TRBJ2-7 TRBV7-6 NA NA TGTGCCAGCAGCTTAGACACTAAGAGGAGTGAGCAGTACTTC CASSLDTKRSEQYF
TRBJ2-5 TRBV7-3 many TRBD2 TGTGCCAGCAGCTGGGGAGCGGGGAAGGGAGAGACCCAGTACTTC CASSWGAGKGETQYF
TRBJ1-1 TRBV29-1 many NA TGCAGCGTTCTTACGGCGTTGAGGACTTTCTTT CSVLTALRTFF
TRBJ2-3 TRBV2 many NA TGTGCCAGCAGTGAACTCGGCGGGGGCACAGATACGCAGTATTTT CASSELGGGTDTQYF
TRBJ2-3 TRBV5-4 NA NA TGTGCCAGCAGCTTTAACATCCGCACAGATACGCAGTATTTT CASSFNIRTDTQYF
TRBJ1-3 TRBV5-1 NA NA TGCGCCAGCTATGAGGGCGGTGGAAACACCATATATTTT CASYEGGGNTIYF
TRBJ2-2 TRBV7-2 many NA TGTGCCAGCAGCTTAAGCCCTCTGAACACCGGGGAGCTGTTTTTT CASSLSPLNTGELFF
TRBJ2-2 TRBV6-5 NA TRBD1 TGTGCCAGCAGACCCGACAGGGGGGGCACCGGGGAGCTGTTTTTT CASRPDRGGTGELFF
TRBJ2-3 TRBV12-3/TRBV12-4 few NA TGTGCCAGCAGTTTAACCGGGGGGCCAACAGATATGCAGTATTTT CASSLTGGPTDMQYF
TRBJ2-5 TRBV5-1 once NA TGCGCCAGCAGCTCCTTTCCCGGGTTACAAGGGACCCAGTACTTC CASSSFPGLQGTQYF
TRBJ2-3 TRBV18 many NA TGTGCCAGCTCACCGACCTCAGACCCAGATACGCAGTATTTT CASSPTSDPDTQYF
TRBJ2-7 TRBV5-1 once TRBD2 TGCACCAGCAGCTTCCGGGAGGGAAAATACGAACAGTACTTC CTSSFREGKYEQYF
TRBJ2-7 TRBV12-3/TRBV12-4 NA NA TGTGCCAGCAGTTCCCCACCGGGGGACGAGCAGTACTTC CASSSPPGDEQYF
TRBJ2-3 TRBV4-2 many NA TGTGCCAGCAGCCAAGAAGGCGGGGGACAGTGGACGCAGTATTTT CASSQEGGGQWTQYF
TRBJ2-1 TRBV7-2 many NA TGTGCCAGCAGCTCTGGCGATTCAAGGGATGAGCAGTTCTTC CASSSGDSRDEQFF
TRBJ2-1 TRBV28 NA TRBD2 TGTGCCAGCAGTGCCAACGGGTTAGCGGGGGGGAGGGATGAGCAGTTCTTC CASSANGLAGGRDEQFF
TRBJ2-7 TRBV20-1 many TRBD1 TGCAGTGCTAGGGGGAGCGAGGGACAGGCCTTCGAGCAGTACTTC CSARGSEGQAFEQYF
TRBJ2-7 TRBV20-1 many TRBD1 TGCAGTGCTAGGGGACAGGGCCCTGCCTCCTCCTACGAGCAGTACTTC CSARGQGPASSYEQYF
TRBJ2-7 TRBV20-1 NA NA TGCAGTGCTAGAGAGGTAGGGCAGGGCTACGAGCAGTACTTC CSAREVGQGYEQYF
TRBJ2-7 TRBV5-6 once NA TGTGCCAGCAGCCTGCGGGGACAGCTGACCTACGAGCAGTACTTC CASSLRGQLTYEQYF
TRBJ1-6 TRBV27 many NA TGTGCCAGCAGTTTATCTGAGGGGTCACCCCTCCACTTT CASSLSEGSPLHF
TRBJ2-5 TRBV30 NA NA TGTGCCTGGAATGAGCAGTACTTC CAWNEQYF
TRBJ1-2 TRBV30 few NA TGTGCCTGGAGTGTACTAGCAGGCTATGGCTACACCTTC CAWSVLAGYGYTF
TRBJ2-1 TRBV5-4 once NA TGTGCCAGCAGCAGGACAAGGGGGGAAAAGCAGTTCTTC CASSRTRGEKQFF
TRBJ1-1 TRBV28 NA TRBD1 TGTGCCAGCACCCCTGGGACAGGAAGGGGCACTGAAGCTTTCTTT CASTPGTGRGTEAFF
TRBJ2-1 TRBV6-2/TRBV6-3 many TRBD1 TGTGCCAGCAGTAACAGGACAGGGGCCGGCAATGAGCAGTTCTTC CASSNRTGAGNEQFF
TRBJ2-1 TRBV20-1 NA TRBD2 TGCAGTGCTAGAACCAGCGGGAGCCCCTACAATGAGCAGTTCTTC CSARTSGSPYNEQFF
TRBJ2-5 TRBV12-3/TRBV12-4 many TRBD2 TGTGCCAGTGGGACTAGCGGGCAAGAGACCCAGTACTTC CASGTSGQETQYF
TRBJ2-6 TRBV15 NA NA TGTGCCACCAGCAGAGATCTTAAGAGCTCTGGGGCCAACGTCCTGACTTTC CATSRDLKSSGANVLTF
TRBJ1-5 TRBV5-4 many NA TGTGCCAGCAGCCTCGCGGGGCAGAATCAGCCCCAGCATTTT CASSLAGQNQPQHF
TRBJ2-3 TRBV27 many TRBD2 TGTGCCAGCAGTTTCCTAGCGGGGGGTCTGGGTAGCACAGATACGCAGTATTTT CASSFLAGGLGSTDTQYF
TRBJ2-5 TRBV7-2 NA NA TGTGCCAGCACCAAAGGAGGGGGGCCCCAAGAGACCCAGTACTTC CASTKGGGPQETQYF
TRBJ1-1 TRBV5-8 few TRBD1 TGTGCCAGCAGCTTGGGAGTCAGACAGGGAGTGGCTGAAGCTTTCTTT CASSLGVRQGVAEAFF
TRBJ2-5 TRBV3-1 many NA TGTGCCAGCAGCCAAGATGACCGGGGGCAAGAGACCCAGTACTTC CASSQDDRGQETQYF
TRBJ1-5 TRBV5-1 many NA TGCGCCAGCAGCTTGGAAATTGGTCAGCCCCAGCATTTT CASSLEIGQPQHF